This T cell receptor beta chain was observed in a study of T cell responses to AZD1222 COVID-19 vaccine. The protocol was immunoSEQ multiplex PCR, while the TCRdb copy is restricted to in-frame clones and leaves out a portion. The profile shows roughly 180,000 clones, approximately 90% of them singletons. The germline V gene has CDR1 SGHTA and CDR2 FQGTGA. The junction had 12 bases not matched to a gene; V was cut back by 1 base and J by 0 bases. The CDR3 totals 20 residues. The TCR sequence derives from an adult in good health. V usage is TRBV7-3 and J usage is TRBJ2-4, with TRBD1 matching over 10 bases. The sequenced sample was peripheral blood, obtained on day 0 of AZD1222 vaccination. CDR3 sequence: CASSLKGTGVNTLAKNIQYF. CDR3 DNA: TGTGCCAGCAGCTTAAAAGGGACAGGGGTTAATACGCTAGCCAAAAACATTCAGTACTTC.